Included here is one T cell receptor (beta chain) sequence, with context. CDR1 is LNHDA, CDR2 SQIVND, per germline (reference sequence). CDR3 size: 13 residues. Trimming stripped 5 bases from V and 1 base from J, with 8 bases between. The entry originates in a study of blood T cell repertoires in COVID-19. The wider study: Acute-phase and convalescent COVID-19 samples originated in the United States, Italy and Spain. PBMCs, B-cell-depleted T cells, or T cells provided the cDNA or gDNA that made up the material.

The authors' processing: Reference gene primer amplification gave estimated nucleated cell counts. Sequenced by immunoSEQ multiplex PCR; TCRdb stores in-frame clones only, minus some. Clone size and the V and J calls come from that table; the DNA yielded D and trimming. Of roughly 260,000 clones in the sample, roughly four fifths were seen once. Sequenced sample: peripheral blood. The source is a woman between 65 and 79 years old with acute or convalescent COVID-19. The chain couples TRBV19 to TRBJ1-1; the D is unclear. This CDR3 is CASSQQRNTEAFF. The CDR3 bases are TGTGCCAGTAGTCAACAGAGGAACACTGAAGCTTTCTTT.